One and the same sample provided the 26 T cell receptor beta chains below, sequenced in a study of shared clonotypes between healthy human individuals. The repertoire was sequenced with immunoSEQ multiplex PCR; TCRdb's copy has only in-frame clones and lacks some. The sample holds 2 million to 2.5 million clones, around 90% seen once. Sequencing used naive CD4+ T cells from PBMCs. The subset here: CD45RA+ positively selected. The receptors originated from a man aged 18 to 29 in good health. Some clones in this sample may be carry-over from other donors' samples.

This clone was picked up one time. V gene TRBV7-6 combines with J gene TRBJ2-5; possibly TRBD2 for D (5 bases). Per germline, CDR1 SGHVS and CDR2 FNYEAQ. The CDR3 length is 15 residues. V lost 1 base and J 5 bases, leaving 14 bases between the germline ends. This chain's CDR3 is CASSLDSGGRETQYF. For the CDR3, the DNA is TGTGCCAGCAGCTTAGATTCAGGAGGCAGGGAGACCCAGTACTTC. The full variable domain, with the rest looked up from reference TRBV7-6 and TRBJ2-5, is GAGVSQSPRYKVTKRGQDVALRCDPISGHVSLYWYRQALGQGPEFLTYFNYEAQQDKSGLPNDRFSAERPEGSISTLTIQRTEQRDSAMYRCASSLDSGGRETQYFGPGTRLLVL.

The V and J genes are TRBV5-1 and TRBJ1-1; 10 bases line up with TRBD1. There are 17 residues in the CDR3. Germline CDR1 reads SGHRS; CDR2 reads YFSETQ. Germline trimming cut 0 bases from V and 4 bases from J; bases unmatched to any gene: 9. DNA of the CDR3: TGCGCCAGCAGCTTGGACACGGGACAGGGGTTAAGCACTGAAGCTTTCTTT. Translating gives CASSLDTGQGLSTEAFF. Full variable domain (remainder filled in from reference TRBV5-1 and TRBJ1-1): KAGVTQTPRYLIKTRGQQVTLSCSPISGHRSVSWYQQTPGQGLQFLFEYFSETQRNKGNFPGRFSGRQFSNSRSEMNVSTLELGDSALYLCASSLDTGQGLSTEAFFGQGTRLTVV.

The chain is built from TRBV2 and TRBJ1-2, with a weak D call TRBD1 (6 bases). This CDR3 is 13 amino acids long. Germline CDR1 is SNHLY and CDR2 is FYNNEI. V was cut by 4 bases and J by 7 bases, with 13 bases left in between. CDR3 residues: CASSASGAFGYTF. Here the CDR3 DNA reads TGTGCCAGCAGTGCTTCAGGGGCGTTTGGCTACACCTTC.

The chain combines TRBV27 with TRBJ2-7; the D gene is possibly TRBD1 (6 bases). In germline, CDR1 is MNHEY, CDR2 SMNVEV (reference sequence). V shed 4 bases and J shed 1 base, with 14 bases lying between them. CDR3 length equals 15 residues. CDR3 nucleotide sequence: TGTGCCAGCAGTTCCCCCCCTACAGGGTCCTACGAGCAGTACTTC. Its protein is CASSSPPTGSYEQYF.

This chain joins TRBV4-2 and TRBJ1-4; 7 bases are a match to TRBD1. CDR1 is LGHNA, CDR2 YNFKEQ, per germline. V lost 3 bases, J lost 3 bases, and 4 bases stayed unmatched. The length of the CDR3 is 15 residues. The CDR3 DNA follows: TGTGCCAGCAGCCATCCTGACAGGGCTAATGAAAAACTGTTTTTT. Translating it yields CASSHPDRANEKLFF.

This clone was counted a single time. This sample includes further DNA sequences coding for the same CDR3. This sequence joins TRBV5-1 and TRBJ1-4; 8 nucleotides align to TRBD1. V trimming: 4 bases; J trimming: 6 bases; junction bases outside the gene matches: 5. The germline V gene encodes CDR1 SGHRS and CDR2 YFSETQ. This CDR3 has 14 amino acids. CDR3 in amino acids: CASSVTGADEKLFF. The CDR3 DNA is TGCGCCAGCAGCGTGACAGGGGCCGATGAAAAACTGTTTTTT. The full variable domain, with the rest looked up from reference TRBV5-1 and TRBJ1-4, is KAGVTQTPRYLIKTRGQQVTLSCSPISGHRSVSWYQQTPGQGLQFLFEYFSETQRNKGNFPGRFSGRQFSNSRSEMNVSTLELGDSALYLCASSVTGADEKLFFGSGTQLSVL.

With regard to this clone: This sample includes further DNA sequences coding for the same CDR3. The chain is built from TRBV6-6 and TRBJ1-5, with unresolved D. This CDR3 has 16 residues. The V gene's germline CDR1 is MNHNY and CDR2 SVGAGI (reference sequence). V was clipped by 2 bases and J by 1 base, with 12 bases between them. CDR3 residues: CASSYLSGSSNQPQHF. CDR3 sequence (DNA): TGTGCCAGCAGTTACCTTAGCGGCAGCAGCAATCAGCCCCAGCATTTT.

Only one count was recorded for this clone. The chain employs TRBV6-5 and TRBJ1-1; D unresolved. The CDR3 contains 15 residues. Per germline, CDR1 MNHEY and CDR2 SVGAGI. V dropped 6 bases and J dropped 1 base, with 15 bases sitting between them. The CDR3 DNA is TGTGCCAGCAGGCCTCCAGGAGGACGGAACACTGAAGCTTTCTTT. It encodes CASRPPGGRNTEAFF.

The chain employs TRBV28 and TRBJ2-1; TRBD1 aligns across 7 bases. Trimming at V came to 0 bases and at J to 10 bases, leaving 6 bases not matched to a gene. The CDR3 length is 14 residues. The germline gives CDR1 MDHEN, CDR2 SYDVKM. CDR3 loop: CASSLWVGGGEQFF. CDR3 nucleotide sequence: TGTGCCAGCAGTTTATGGGTAGGGGGCGGGGAGCAGTTCTTC.

Notes on this clone: Other DNA sequences in this specimen translate into the identical CDR3. V is TRBV5-1 and J is TRBJ2-5, with D unclear. CDR3 length: 13 amino acids. The germline gives CDR1 SGHRS, CDR2 YFSETQ. Between the trimmed V and J ends, which lost 0 bases and 5 bases, there was a span of 8 bases. CDR3 nucleotides: TGCGCCAGCAGCTTGGGTCAGTCCGAGACCCAGTACTTC. It yields the protein CASSLGQSETQYF.

The J gene is TRBJ1-5, the V gene TRBV5-1; D not resolved. Germline V gene data show CDR1 as SGHRS and CDR2 as YFSETQ. The V and J ends lost 4 bases and 6 bases respectively, with 8 bases between them. This CDR3 is 12 amino acids long. CDR3 protein: CASSPEGQPQHF. CDR3 nucleotide sequence: TGCGCCAGCAGCCCGGAGGGTCAGCCCCAGCATTTT.

This clone was counted a single time. This chain connects TRBV6-4 to TRBJ2-1, with TRBD2 as a possible D gene (6 bases). This CDR3 has 14 amino acids. From germline, CDR1 is MRHNA and CDR2 SNTAGT. V was shortened by 4 bases and J by 3 bases, with 10 bases between the two germline ends. The CDR3 is CASSVMGGYNEQFF. As DNA, the CDR3 is TGTGCCAGCAGTGTAATGGGGGGCTACAATGAGCAGTTCTTC.

The rearrangement uses TRBV19 and TRBJ2-1, with D hard to call. Trimming removed 3 bases at V and 3 bases at J, with 12 bases between. The CDR3 totals 15 residues. Germline CDR1 is LNHDA and CDR2 is SQIVND (reference sequence). CDR3 DNA sequence: TGTGCCAGTAGTATCTTGGACGTCGTCTACAATGAGCAGTTCTTC. It codes for CASSILDVVYNEQFF.

The V gene is TRBV27, the J gene TRBJ1-5; tentatively, D is TRBD1 (5 bases). Germline assignment: CDR1 MNHEY and CDR2 SMNVEV (reference sequence). The CDR3 runs 15 residues. The V gene lost 1 base and the J gene lost 3 bases, with 10 bases spanning the gap. The CDR3 sequence is CASSLYWGNNQPQHF. Written as DNA, the CDR3 is TGTGCCAGCAGTTTATATTGGGGGAACAATCAGCCCCAGCATTTT.

The chain links TRBV2 to TRBJ1-4; the D gene is possibly TRBD1 (5 bases). This CDR3 has 15 residues. V shed 4 bases and J shed 3 bases, with 12 bases lying between them. The germline V gene encodes CDR1 SNHLY and CDR2 FYNNEI. CDR3 bases: TGTGCCAGCAGTGCGATGTCAGGGCCTAATGAAAAACTGTTTTTT. This codes for CASSAMSGPNEKLFF.

The CDR3 nucleotides read TGTGCCAGTAGTACGGACAGGGGCACTGAAGCTTTCTTT. Encoded protein: CASSTDRGTEAFF. The genes are TRBV19 and TRBJ1-1; 9 nucleotides match TRBD1. With V trimmed by 4 bases and J by 4 bases, 1 base remained unmatched. CDR3 length: 13 residues. CDR1 and CDR2 from the germline V gene are LNHDA and SQIVND (reference sequence).

This chain joins TRBV14 and TRBJ2-1; D is possibly TRBD2 (5 bases). This CDR3 has 18 residues. Germline CDR1 SGHDN, CDR2 FVKESK. V lost 3 bases to trimming and J lost 4 bases, with 22 bases between them. CDR3 coding DNA: TGTGCCAGCAGCCAGGACTTCGACTGGACCCTCGATTACAATGAGCAGTTCTTC. Its translation is CASSQDFDWTLDYNEQFF.

This clone appeared a few times. This chain joins TRBV2 and TRBJ1-1; D is undetermined. This CDR3 has 13 amino acids. Trimming cost V 4 bases and J 2 bases, with 8 bases left between them. The germline V gene has CDR1 SNHLY and CDR2 FYNNEI. CDR3 DNA: TGTGCCAGCAGTGGTAGGGATAACACTGAAGCTTTCTTT. This gives the protein CASSGRDNTEAFF.

The chain has TRBV5-4 and TRBJ1-4; TRBD1 might be the D (5 bases). V lost 1 base, J lost 3 bases, and 19 bases lay in between. The CDR3 is 18 amino acids. Looked up from germline, CDR1 is SGHNT and CDR2 is YYREEE (reference sequence). The CDR3 DNA reads TGTGCCAGCAGCTTGATTTTGGGTTCGGGGACCCCTAATGAAAAACTGTTTTTT. It translates to CASSLILGSGTPNEKLFF.

The gene calls are TRBV25-1 and TRBJ1-2; D remains unclear. This CDR3 is 15 amino acids long. The V and J ends lost 1 base and 3 bases respectively, with 12 bases between them. Germline V gene lookup returns CDR1 MGHDK and CDR2 SYGVNS. For the CDR3, the DNA is TGTGCCAGCAGTGAATCTTCGGGGTTTTACTATGGCTACACCTTC. The encoded protein is CASSESSGFYYGYTF.

This clone was picked up one time. The V call is TRBV5-6, the J call TRBJ1-3, with a tentative D call TRBD1 (5 bases). Trimming took off 5 bases at V and 2 bases at J, with 14 bases between the two ends. Germline assignment: CDR1 SGHDT and CDR2 YYEEEE. The CDR3 length is 15 residues. This CDR3 reads CASRTGLAPGNTIYF. The DNA of the CDR3 is TGTGCCAGCAGAACAGGCCTGGCCCCTGGAAACACCATATATTTT.

This CDR3 is CASSLIGGYEQYF. The CDR3, as DNA: TGTGCCAGCAGCTTAATTGGCGGCTACGAGCAGTACTTC. V and J are TRBV7-3 and TRBJ2-7, with no clear D. The length of the CDR3 is 13 residues. Germline-derived CDR1 and CDR2 are SGHTA and FQGTGA. Trimming took 1 base from V and 3 from J, leaving 7 bases between them.

The genes are TRBV5-4 and TRBJ2-5; D is unresolved. This CDR3 comprises 13 residues. Germline CDR1 is SGHNT and CDR2 is YYREEE (reference sequence). The V and J ends lost 4 bases and 3 bases respectively, with 10 bases between them. CDR3 amino acids: CASSPGHEETQYF. CDR3 in DNA: TGTGCCAGCAGCCCGGGCCATGAAGAGACCCAGTACTTC. Looking up the rest from reference TRBV5-4 and TRBJ2-5 gives the full variable domain: ETGVTQSPTHLIKTRGQQVTLRCSSQSGHNTVSWYQQALGQGPQFIFQYYREEENGRGNFPPRFSGLQFPNYSSELNVNALELDDSALYLCASSPGHEETQYFGPGTRLLVL.

J is TRBJ2-1 and V is TRBV7-9; 10 bases fit TRBD2. The V gene's germline CDR1 is SEHNR and CDR2 FQNEAQ (reference sequence). The CDR3 runs to 19 residues. Trimming cost V 2 bases and J 4 bases; bases outside gene matches: 14. CDR3 coding DNA: TGTGCCAGCAGCTTAAATCCCGGTTCTAGCGGGAGTGGTTACAATGAGCAGTTCTTC. This gives the protein CASSLNPGSSGSGYNEQFF.

The chain couples TRBV27 to TRBJ1-1; D gene uncertain. Germline CDR1 MNHEY, CDR2 SMNVEV (reference sequence). The V end was cut by 6 bases, the J end by 1 base, with 9 bases between. CDR3 length: 13 residues. Here the CDR3 reads CASSLLGNTEAFF. The CDR3 DNA reads TGTGCCAGCAGCCTCCTGGGGAACACTGAAGCTTTCTTT.

The genes are TRBV7-2 and TRBJ2-1; D is uncertain. Trimming removed 4 bases at V and 3 bases at J, with 19 bases between. Germline loops: CDR1 SGHTA, CDR2 FQGNSA. The CDR3 runs 17 residues. CDR3 residues: CASSSPDLRIYYNEQFF. In DNA, the CDR3 is TGTGCCAGCAGCTCTCCGGACCTACGCATATACTACAATGAGCAGTTCTTC.